The 16 T cell receptor beta chains below were found in one sample sequenced in a study of glioma-infiltrating T cells. Using RNA template, CDR3s of TCR alpha and beta were amplified with iRepertoire arm-PCR. MiXCR, applied by TCRdb to the multiplex PCR reads, yields one record per CDR3 protein. The sample has a few hundred thousand distinct CDR3 sequences, roughly two fifths seen once. Material: glioma tissue, nonneoplastic brain tissue, or PBMCs (not recorded which). The receptor source for this set is a human donor with low-grade glioma or glioblastoma, undergoing nonglioma brain surgery, or in good health (not recorded which).

This clonotype was seen at least ten times. CDR3 DNA: TGTGCCAGCAGTTACACCGCGATCTCCTACAATGAGCAGTTCTTC. Translating it yields CASSYTAISYNEQFF. The genes are TRBV6-5 and TRBJ2-1; D not certain. The germline V gene encodes CDR1 MNHEY and CDR2 SVGAGI. The CDR3 extends over 15 amino acids. V dropped 2 bases and J dropped 0 bases, with 8 bases sitting between them.

In its sample, this clonotype was seen a few times. The rearrangement uses TRBV27 and TRBJ1-2; possibly TRBD1 for D (6 bases). The V gene's germline CDR1 is MNHEY and CDR2 SMNVEV (reference sequence). The V end was cut by 2 bases, the J end by 8 bases, with 12 bases between. CDR3 length: 13 amino acids. DNA of the CDR3: TGTGCCAGCAGTTTAAGAGGGGGTAGAGGCTACACCTTC. Translating it yields CASSLRGGRGYTF.

The chain uses TRBV2 and TRBJ2-7; D gene unclear. The CDR3 sequence is 13 residues long. Germline V CDR1 and CDR2: SNHLY, FYNNEI. V was clipped by 3 bases and J by 0 bases, with 6 bases between them. CDR3 in DNA: TGTGCCAGCAGTGAGCCAGTCTCCTACGAGCAGTACTTC. Encoded protein: CASSEPVSYEQYF.

This clonotype was seen many times. The J gene is TRBJ1-1, the V gene TRBV27; D is perhaps TRBD1 (5 bases). CDR1 MNHEY and CDR2 SMNVEV come from the germline V gene (reference sequence). V was pared by 6 bases and J by 1 base, with 12 bases between. This CDR3 has 14 residues. This chain's CDR3 is CASSSSQGNTEAFF. CDR3 coding DNA: TGTGCCAGCAGCTCATCTCAGGGGAACACTGAAGCTTTCTTT.

There are many counts of this clonotype. The chain employs TRBV28 and TRBJ1-2, with 8 bases identical to TRBD1. This CDR3 region has 14 residues. Germline trimming cut 9 bases from V and 3 bases from J; bases unmatched to any gene: 9. CDR1 and CDR2 (germline): MDHEN, SYDVKM. The CDR3 coding sequence is TGTGCCAGTAAAACAGGGGGAGGAGACTATGGCTACACCTTC. Residues: CASKTGGGDYGYTF.

This chain links TRBV7-2 with TRBJ1-5; 10 bases agree with TRBD1. The CDR3 sequence is 14 residues long. Germline CDR1 is SGHTA and CDR2 is FQGNSA. V lost 5 bases, J lost 5 bases, and 3 bases stayed unmatched. The CDR3 DNA reads as TGTGCCAGCAGCGAGGGACAGGGGTATCAGCCCCAGCATTTT. Translating gives CASSEGQGYQPQHF.

This clonotype was observed at least ten times. The J gene is TRBJ2-7, the V gene TRBV7-9; D remains ambiguous. V lost 5 bases, J lost 3 bases, and 8 bases lay in between. Germline V gene data show CDR1 as SEHNR and CDR2 as FQNEAQ (reference sequence). This CDR3 is built from 12 residues. This CDR3 reads CASSPRNYEQYF. The CDR3 DNA reads as TGTGCCAGCAGCCCCAGGAACTACGAGCAGTACTTC.

The CDR3 protein is CSVEMDRVGEQYF. The DNA for the CDR3 is TGCAGCGTGGAAATGGACAGGGTGGGCGAGCAGTACTTC. The J gene is TRBJ2-7, the V gene TRBV29-1; TRBD1 matches 8 bases. The CDR3 is 13 residues long. CDR1 and CDR2 (germline): SQVTM, ANQGSEA. With V trimmed by 6 bases and J by 6 bases, 10 bases remained unmatched.

Turning to this clonotype: This may come from a read error, since a much larger clone is one base off. The genes are TRBV24-1 and TRBJ1-6; tentative D call: TRBD1 (5 bases). The CDR3 sequence is 15 residues long. Germline-derived CDR1 and CDR2 are KGHDR and SFDVKD. Trimming removed 11 bases from V and 5 bases from J, with 18 bases in between. The CDR3 coding sequence is TGTGCCAGCTCAATCGGGGCCGTCGATAATTCACCCCTCCACTTT. Its translation is CASSIGAVDNSPLHF.

About this clonotype: The germline gene is not matched at one end of the junction; a read error may be the cause. The V gene is TRBV6-2 or TRBV6-3, the J gene TRBJ1-5, with TRBD1 identical over 7 bases. CDR3 length: 13 residues. CDR1 is MNHEY and CDR2 is SVGEGT in the germline V gene. CDR3 sequence: CASSIRQGGPQHF. The DNA of the CDR3 is TGTGCCAGCAGTATACGACAGGGTGGACCCCAGCACTTT.

CDR3 bases: TGTGCCAGCAGCCCAGGACTAGCGGGAGCTTATGAGCAGTTCTTC. Its protein is CASSPGLAGAYEQFF. The chain employs TRBV27 and TRBJ2-1; 13 nucleotides align to TRBD2. This CDR3 contains 15 residues. Per germline, CDR1 MNHEY and CDR2 SMNVEV (reference sequence). Unmatched junction bases numbered 7, after V lost 6 bases and J lost 8 bases.

Details on this clonotype: One base away lies a much larger clone, so this may be a sequencing read error. V and J are TRBV28 and TRBJ1-2; D uncertain. The germline V gene has CDR1 MDHEN and CDR2 SYDVKM. This CDR3 region has 12 residues. The CDR3 DNA follows: TGTGCCAGCAGTTTATGGACATCGGGCTACGCCTTC. It yields the protein CASSLWTSGYAF.

The V gene is TRBV5-8, the J gene TRBJ1-4; D possibly corresponds to TRBD1 (5 bases). CDR1 and CDR2 (germline): SGHTS, YDEGEE. V was clipped by 2 bases and J by 4 bases, with 12 bases between them. This CDR3 spans 15 amino acids. Here the CDR3 reads CASSFLGTVNEKLFF. CDR3 in DNA: TGTGCCAGCAGCTTCCTGGGGACGGTTAATGAAAAACTGTTTTTT.

This clonotype occurred many times. The chain carries TRBV27 and TRBJ2-5, with 8 bases fitting TRBD2. Germline V gene sequence: CDR1 MNHEY, CDR2 SMNVEV (reference sequence). Trimming removed 2 bases from V and 4 bases from J; junction bases left unmatched: 15. CDR3 length: 18 residues. CDR3 protein: CASSLGVLSGGLRETQYF. For the CDR3, the DNA is TGTGCCAGCAGTTTAGGGGTACTATCGGGAGGGCTTAGAGAGACCCAGTACTTC.

V usage is TRBV4-2 and J usage is TRBJ1-6; TRBD1 is a possible D gene (5 bases). Germline loops: CDR1 LGHNA, CDR2 YNFKEQ. CDR3 length: 17 residues. V lost 4 bases and J 7 bases, leaving 20 bases between the germline ends. The CDR3 DNA reads as TGTGCCAGCAGCCTACCCCTGAAGGCGTGGGGGAATTCACCCCTCCACTTT. Its translation is CASSLPLKAWGNSPLHF.

The CDR3, as DNA: TGTGCCAGCAGCTTAAGATTGGTGGGCCAACTCAGCACAGATACGCAGTATTTT. Its translation is CASSLRLVGQLSTDTQYF. This sequence joins TRBV7-2 and TRBJ2-3, with no clear D. Germline V gene data show CDR1 as SGHTA and CDR2 as FQGNSA. V was trimmed by 2 bases and J by 0 bases, leaving 18 bases between them. The CDR3 loop spans 18 amino acids.